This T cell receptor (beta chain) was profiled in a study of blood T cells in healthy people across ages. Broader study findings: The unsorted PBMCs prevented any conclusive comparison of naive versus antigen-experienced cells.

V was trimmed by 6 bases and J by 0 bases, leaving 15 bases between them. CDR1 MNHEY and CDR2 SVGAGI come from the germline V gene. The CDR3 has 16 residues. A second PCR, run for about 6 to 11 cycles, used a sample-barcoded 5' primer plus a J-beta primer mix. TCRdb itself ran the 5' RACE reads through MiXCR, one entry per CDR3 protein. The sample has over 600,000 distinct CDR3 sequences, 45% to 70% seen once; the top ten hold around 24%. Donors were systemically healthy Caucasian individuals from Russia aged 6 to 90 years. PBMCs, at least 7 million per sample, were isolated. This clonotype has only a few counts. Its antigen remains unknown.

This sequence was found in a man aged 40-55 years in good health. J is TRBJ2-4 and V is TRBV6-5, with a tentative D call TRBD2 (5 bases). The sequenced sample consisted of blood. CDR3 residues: CASRPTGMLAKNIQYF. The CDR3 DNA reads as TGTGCCAGCAGACCTACCGGGATGTTAGCCAAAAACATTCAGTACTTC.